The rows below give T cell receptor beta chains drawn from one sample of a study of T cell responses to AZD1222 COVID-19 vaccine. Method: immunoSEQ multiplex PCR; TCRdb's copy keeps in-frame clones and lacks some. The data hold 150,000 or so clones, with 90% to 95% observed a single time. This material consisted of peripheral blood, taken 28 days after the second AZD1222 dose. These receptors were collected from an adult who received the AZD1222 COVID-19 vaccine. The CDR3 runs from the conserved cysteine through the conserved F or W. Each record gives: V gene, CDR3 length, CDR3 protein.

TRBV6-4 | 19 | CASSQYGPGKSSYNSPLHF
TRBV18 | 16 | CASSPREGLMNTEAFF
TRBV7-2 | 13 | CASSLGGTDTQYF
TRBV27 | 14 | CASSFTQGRWEQYF
TRBV2 | 15 | CASTDGGYDRSEAFF
TRBV3-1/TRBV3-2 | 16 | CASSQDLLAVRGELFF
TRBV4-2 | 15 | CASSQEGGSNSPLHF
TRBV6-1 | 16 | CASSEVLAGGGETQYF
TRBV6-5 | 15 | CASRGQGASDYGYTF
TRBV29-1 | 13 | CSVRQGMYNEQFF
TRBV21-1 | 16 | CASSKRQQGKNTEAFF
TRBV28 | 12 | CASSSRSYGYTF
TRBV9 | 21 | CASSVATGGRGRHGSDYGYTF
TRBV2 | 14 | CASRVGPDTGELFF
TRBV20-1 | 11 | CSALQGDEQYF
TRBV11-2 | 19 | CASSRYGVFSGESYNEQFF
TRBV2 | 15 | CASTKEPTPNYGYTF
TRBV5-5 | 15 | CASSLDNLGGNTIYF
TRBV4-1 | 17 | CASSQGDRAFSGNTIYF
TRBV4-1 | 13 | CASSQGEGYGYTF
TRBV5-1 | 16 | CASSFPRDRVIGELFF
TRBV3-1/TRBV3-2 | 14 | CASSQDLGDTEAFF
TRBV27 | 14 | CASRRRGPGNTIYF
TRBV3-1/TRBV3-2 | 18 | CASSQETQRVISGNTIYF
TRBV19 | 13 | CASRPWGITEAFF
TRBV7-9 | 14 | CASSLAAGDTEAFF
TRBV7-8 | 11 | CASSPSYEQYF
TRBV5-1 | 16 | CASSLTGPSSGNTIYF
TRBV11-2 | 14 | CASSLGRQAYEQYF
TRBV30 | 10 | CAWGQAEAFF
TRBV3-1/TRBV3-2 | 14 | CASSQIPRGEGYTF
TRBV7-8 | 14 | CASSLEGRAYEQYF
TRBV27 | 13 | CASVQGDRDTQYF
TRBV5-6 | 18 | CASSSWTGGFTRYYEQYF